This T cell receptor (beta chain) stems from a study of T cell responses to AZD1222 COVID-19 vaccine. Clones were sequenced by immunoSEQ multiplex PCR, and TCRdb holds only the in-frame ones, with some missing. This sample yields over 130,000 clones, of which roughly 90% are seen a single time; over 3.5% belongs to the top ten. The CDR3 runs to 13 residues. Trimming shortened V by 4 bases and J by 4 bases, and 10 bases separated the two germline ends. Looked up from germline, CDR1 is MNHEY and CDR2 is SVGAGI. As for this clone: Its antigen is as yet unknown.

Study-wide points: In a largely white British group with more females than males, clonal diversity was possibly underestimated. Reportedly, nearly half of unique spike TCRs recognized epitopes outside B.1.351/B.1.1.7 mutations. Without day 14 samples, only post-peak T cell repertoires were studied.

Material: peripheral blood, obtained on day 0 of AZD1222 vaccination. The clonotype comes from an adult in good health. The chain employs TRBV6-5 and TRBJ1-2; no clear D. The CDR3 loop reads CASSFNLLYGYTF. The CDR3 coding sequence is TGTGCCAGCAGTTTCAATCTTCTCTATGGCTACACCTTC.